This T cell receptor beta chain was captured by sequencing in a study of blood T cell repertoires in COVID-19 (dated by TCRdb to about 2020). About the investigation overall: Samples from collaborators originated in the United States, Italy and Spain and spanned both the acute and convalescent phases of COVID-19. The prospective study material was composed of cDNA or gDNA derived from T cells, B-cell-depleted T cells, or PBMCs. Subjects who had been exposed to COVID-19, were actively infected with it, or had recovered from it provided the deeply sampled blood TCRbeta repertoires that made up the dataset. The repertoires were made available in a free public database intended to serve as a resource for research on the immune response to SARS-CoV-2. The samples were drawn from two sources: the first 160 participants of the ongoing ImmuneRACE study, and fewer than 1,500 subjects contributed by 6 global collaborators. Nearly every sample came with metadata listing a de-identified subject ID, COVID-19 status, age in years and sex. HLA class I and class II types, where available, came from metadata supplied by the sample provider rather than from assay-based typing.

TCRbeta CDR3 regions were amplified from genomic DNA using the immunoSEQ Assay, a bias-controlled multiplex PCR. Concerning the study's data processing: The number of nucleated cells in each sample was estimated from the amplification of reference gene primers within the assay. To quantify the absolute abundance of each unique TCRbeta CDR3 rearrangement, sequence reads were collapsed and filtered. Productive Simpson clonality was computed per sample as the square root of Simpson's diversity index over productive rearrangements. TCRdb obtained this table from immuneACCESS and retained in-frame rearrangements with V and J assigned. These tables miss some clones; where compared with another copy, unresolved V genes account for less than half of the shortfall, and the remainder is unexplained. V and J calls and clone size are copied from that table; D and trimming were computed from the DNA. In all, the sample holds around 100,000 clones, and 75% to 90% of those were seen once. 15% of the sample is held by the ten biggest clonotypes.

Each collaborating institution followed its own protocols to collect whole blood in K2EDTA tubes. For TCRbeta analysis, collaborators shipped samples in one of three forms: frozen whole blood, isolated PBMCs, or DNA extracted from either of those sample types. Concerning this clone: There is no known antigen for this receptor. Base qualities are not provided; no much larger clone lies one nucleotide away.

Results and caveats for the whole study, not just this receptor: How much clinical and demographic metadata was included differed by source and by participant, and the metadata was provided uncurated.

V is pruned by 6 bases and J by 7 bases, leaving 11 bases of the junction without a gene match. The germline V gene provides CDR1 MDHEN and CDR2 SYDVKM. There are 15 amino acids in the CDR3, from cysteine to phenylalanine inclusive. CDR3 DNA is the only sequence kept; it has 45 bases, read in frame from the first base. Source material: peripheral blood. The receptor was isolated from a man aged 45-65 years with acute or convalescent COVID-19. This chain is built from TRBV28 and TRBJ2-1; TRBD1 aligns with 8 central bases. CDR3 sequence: CASSGPGGKLNEQFF. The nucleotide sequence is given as TGTGCCAGCAGCGGCCCAGGGGGCAAGCTTAATGAGCAGTTCTTC.